The sample holds a few counts of the clone carrying this TCR beta chain. No antigen is known for it. The data were taken from a study of T-cell memory formation after mild COVID-19. Study-level background: Each donor largely had its own TCR clusters. General study results and limits: Mostly located in CM and EM were contracting CD4+ clones, with contracting CD8+ clones located in EMRA. Pre-infection memory held some responding clones, suggesting pre-existing cross-reactive T cells responded.

TCRdb re-analysed the 5' RACE reads in MiXCR, keeping a single row per CDR3 protein. The sample records 300,000 to 400,000 distinct CDR3 sequences, about 16% being singletons. Germline CDR1 and CDR2: SEHNR and FQNEAQ (reference sequence). The V gene end was trimmed by 4 bases and the J gene end by 0 bases; junction bases not matched to a gene: 2. This CDR3 is built from 17 residues. The chain couples TRBV7-9 to TRBJ2-1; 14 nucleotides align to TRBD2. The clonotype comes from a man in his late teens or twenties who had mild COVID-19 (a few samples of this study predate the infection). Cell type and time point are not known. The sequenced material came from PBMCs or a T cell subset sorted from them (not recorded which). Here the CDR3 DNA reads TGTGCCAGCAGCTCGGGACTAGCGGGGGCCTCCTACAATGAGCAGTTCTTC. Its translation: CASSSGLAGASYNEQFF.